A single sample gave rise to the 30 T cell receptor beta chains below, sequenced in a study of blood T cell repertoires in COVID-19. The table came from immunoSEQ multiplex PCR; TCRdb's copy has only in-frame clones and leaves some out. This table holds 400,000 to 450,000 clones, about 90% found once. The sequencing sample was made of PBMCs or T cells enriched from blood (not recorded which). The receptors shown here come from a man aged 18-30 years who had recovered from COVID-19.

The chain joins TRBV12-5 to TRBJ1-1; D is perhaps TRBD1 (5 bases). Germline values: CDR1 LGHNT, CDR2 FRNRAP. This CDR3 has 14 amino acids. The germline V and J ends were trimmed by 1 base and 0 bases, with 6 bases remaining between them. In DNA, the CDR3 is TGTGCTAGTGGTTTGGGACAGTTGAACACTGAAGCTTTCTTT. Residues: CASGLGQLNTEAFF.

The CDR3 protein is CASSFSEPRTGSSYEQYF. For the CDR3, the DNA is TGTGCCAGCAGTTTTAGTGAGCCTCGGACAGGCAGCTCCTACGAGCAGTACTTC. V and J are TRBV28 and TRBJ2-7, with TRBD1 matching over 7 bases. V was clipped by 3 bases and J by 0 bases; unmatched bases: 14. Germline CDR1 is MDHEN and CDR2 is SYDVKM. The length of the CDR3 is 18 residues. Full variable domain (missing parts from reference TRBV28 and TRBJ2-7): DVKVTQSSRYLVKRTGEKVFLECVQDMDHENMFWYRQDPGLGLRLIYFSYDVKMKEKGDIPEGYSVSREKKERFSLILESASTNQTSMYLCASSFSEPRTGSSYEQYFGPGTRLTVT.

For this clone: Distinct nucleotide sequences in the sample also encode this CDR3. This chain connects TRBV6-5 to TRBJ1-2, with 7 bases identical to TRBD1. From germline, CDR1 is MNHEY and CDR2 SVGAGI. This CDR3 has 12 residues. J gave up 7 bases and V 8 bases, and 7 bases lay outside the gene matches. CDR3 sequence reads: CASSRQGGGYTF. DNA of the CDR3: TGTGCCAGCTCAAGACAGGGAGGTGGCTACACCTTC.

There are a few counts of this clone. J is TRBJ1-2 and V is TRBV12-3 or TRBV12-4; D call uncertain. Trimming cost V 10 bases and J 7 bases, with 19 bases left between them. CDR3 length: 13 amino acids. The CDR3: CAIHLGPAGGYTF. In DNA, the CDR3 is TGTGCCATCCACTTGGGCCCAGCCGGTGGCTACACCTTC.

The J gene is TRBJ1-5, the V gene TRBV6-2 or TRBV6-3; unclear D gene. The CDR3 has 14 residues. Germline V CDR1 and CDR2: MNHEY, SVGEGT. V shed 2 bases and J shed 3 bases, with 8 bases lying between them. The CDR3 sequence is CASSYGQHNQPQHF. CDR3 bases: TGTGCCAGCAGTTACGGGCAGCACAATCAGCCCCAGCATTTT.

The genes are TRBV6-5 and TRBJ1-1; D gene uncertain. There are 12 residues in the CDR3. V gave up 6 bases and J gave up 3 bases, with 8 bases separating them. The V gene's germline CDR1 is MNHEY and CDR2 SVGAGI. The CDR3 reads CASSSGYTEAFF. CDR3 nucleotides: TGTGCCAGCAGCTCGGGGTACACTGAAGCTTTCTTT.

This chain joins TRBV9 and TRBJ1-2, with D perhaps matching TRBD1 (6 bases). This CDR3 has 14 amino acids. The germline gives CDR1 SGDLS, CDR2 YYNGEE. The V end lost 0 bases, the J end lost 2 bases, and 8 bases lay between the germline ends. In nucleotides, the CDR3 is TGTGCCAGCAGCGTAGGGACAGCAAACTATGGCTACACCTTC. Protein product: CASSVGTANYGYTF.

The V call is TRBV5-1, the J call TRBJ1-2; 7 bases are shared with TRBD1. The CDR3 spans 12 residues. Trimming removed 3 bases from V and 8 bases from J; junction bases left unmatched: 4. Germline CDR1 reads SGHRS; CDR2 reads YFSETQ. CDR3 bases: TGCGCCAGCAGCTGGGACAGTGAAGGCTACACCTTC. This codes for CASSWDSEGYTF.

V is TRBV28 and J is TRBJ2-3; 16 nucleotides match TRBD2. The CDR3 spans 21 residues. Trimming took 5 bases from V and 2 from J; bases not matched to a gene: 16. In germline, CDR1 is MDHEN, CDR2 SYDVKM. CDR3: CASSLRPGLAGGRSPTDTQYF. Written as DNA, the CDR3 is TGTGCCAGCAGTCTACGCCCGGGACTAGCGGGAGGGCGGTCCCCCACAGATACGCAGTATTTT.

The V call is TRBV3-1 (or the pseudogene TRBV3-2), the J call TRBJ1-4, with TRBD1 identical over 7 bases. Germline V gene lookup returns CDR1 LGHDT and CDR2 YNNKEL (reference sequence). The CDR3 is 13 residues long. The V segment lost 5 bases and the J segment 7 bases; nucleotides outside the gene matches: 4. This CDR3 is CASSWTGGEKLFF. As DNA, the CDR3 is TGTGCCAGCAGCTGGACAGGTGGTGAAAAACTGTTTTTT.

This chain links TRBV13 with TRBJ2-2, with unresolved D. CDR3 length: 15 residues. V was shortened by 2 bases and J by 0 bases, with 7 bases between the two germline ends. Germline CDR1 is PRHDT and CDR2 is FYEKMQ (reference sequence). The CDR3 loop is CASSLQNANTGELFF. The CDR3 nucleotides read TGTGCCAGCAGCTTACAGAACGCGAACACCGGGGAGCTGTTTTTT.

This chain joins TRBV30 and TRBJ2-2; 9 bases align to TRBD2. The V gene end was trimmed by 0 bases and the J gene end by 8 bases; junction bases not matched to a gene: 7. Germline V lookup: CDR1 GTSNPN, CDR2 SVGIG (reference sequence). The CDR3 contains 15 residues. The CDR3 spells CAWSVGLAGSGELFF. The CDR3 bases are TGTGCCTGGAGTGTGGGGCTAGCGGGATCTGGGGAGCTGTTTTTT.

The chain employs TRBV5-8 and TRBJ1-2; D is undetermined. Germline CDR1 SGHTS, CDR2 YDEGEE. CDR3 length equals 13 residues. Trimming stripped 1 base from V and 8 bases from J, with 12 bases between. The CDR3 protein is CASSLTSGRGYTF. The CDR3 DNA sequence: TGTGCCAGCAGCTTGACCTCCGGGAGAGGCTACACCTTC.

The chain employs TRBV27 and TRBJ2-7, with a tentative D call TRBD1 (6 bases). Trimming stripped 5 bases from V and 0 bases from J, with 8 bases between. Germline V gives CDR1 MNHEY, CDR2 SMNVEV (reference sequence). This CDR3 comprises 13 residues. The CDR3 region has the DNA TGTGCCAGCAGTAACAGGGCCTCCTACGAGCAGTACTTC. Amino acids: CASSNRASYEQYF.

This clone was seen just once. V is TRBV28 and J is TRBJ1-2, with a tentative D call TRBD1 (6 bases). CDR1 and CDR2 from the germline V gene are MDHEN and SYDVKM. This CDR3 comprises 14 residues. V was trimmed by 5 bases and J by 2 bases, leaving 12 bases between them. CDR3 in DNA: TGTGCCAGCAGTCGAACAACAGGGAACTATGGCTACACCTTC. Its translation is CASSRTTGNYGYTF.

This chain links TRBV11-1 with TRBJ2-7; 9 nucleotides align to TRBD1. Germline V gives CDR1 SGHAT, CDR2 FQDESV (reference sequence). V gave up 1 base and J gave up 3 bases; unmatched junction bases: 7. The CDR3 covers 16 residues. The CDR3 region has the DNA TGTGCCAGCAGCTTAGGGTGGGGACAGGGAAGCTACGAGCAGTACTTC. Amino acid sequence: CASSLGWGQGSYEQYF.

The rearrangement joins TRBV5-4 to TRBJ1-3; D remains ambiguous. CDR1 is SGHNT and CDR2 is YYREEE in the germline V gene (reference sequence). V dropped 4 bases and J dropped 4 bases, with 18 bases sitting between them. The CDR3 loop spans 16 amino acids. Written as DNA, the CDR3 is TGTGCCAGCAGCCCAACGCCCGCCACAGCAGGAAACACCATATATTTT. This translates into CASSPTPATAGNTIYF.

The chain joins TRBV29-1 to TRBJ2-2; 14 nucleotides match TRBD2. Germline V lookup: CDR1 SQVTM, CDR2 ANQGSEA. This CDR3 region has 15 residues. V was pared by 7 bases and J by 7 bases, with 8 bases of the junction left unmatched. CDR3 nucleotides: TGCAGCGCCCTAGGACTAGCGGGAGGTTTCGGGGAGCTGTTTTTT. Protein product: CSALGLAGGFGELFF.

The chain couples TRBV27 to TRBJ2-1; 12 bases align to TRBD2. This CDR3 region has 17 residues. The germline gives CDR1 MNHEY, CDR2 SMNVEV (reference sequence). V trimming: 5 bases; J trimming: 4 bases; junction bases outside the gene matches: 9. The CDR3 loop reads CASSRSSSGRAYNEQFF. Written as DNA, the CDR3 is TGTGCCAGCAGTAGGTCGTCTAGCGGGAGGGCTTACAATGAGCAGTTCTTC.

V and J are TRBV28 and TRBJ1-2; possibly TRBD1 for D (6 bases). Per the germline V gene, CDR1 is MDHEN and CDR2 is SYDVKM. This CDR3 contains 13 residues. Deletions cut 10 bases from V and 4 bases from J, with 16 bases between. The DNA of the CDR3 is TGTGCCATCTTAGAACAGGGTAGCTATGGCTACACCTTC. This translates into CAILEQGSYGYTF.

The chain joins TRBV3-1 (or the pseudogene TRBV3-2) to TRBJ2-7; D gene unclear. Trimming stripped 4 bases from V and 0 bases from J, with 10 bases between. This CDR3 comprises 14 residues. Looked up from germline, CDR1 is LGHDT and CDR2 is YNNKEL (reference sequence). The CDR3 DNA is TGTGCCAGCAGCCTAGACACCAGCTCCTACGAGCAGTACTTC. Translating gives CASSLDTSSYEQYF.

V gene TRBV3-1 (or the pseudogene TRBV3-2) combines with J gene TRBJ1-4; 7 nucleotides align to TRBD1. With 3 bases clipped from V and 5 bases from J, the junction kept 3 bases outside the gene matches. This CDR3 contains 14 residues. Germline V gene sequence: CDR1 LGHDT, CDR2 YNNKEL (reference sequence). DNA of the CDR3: TGTGCCAGCAGCCAGGACAGGCTAAATGAAAAACTGTTTTTT. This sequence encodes CASSQDRLNEKLFF.

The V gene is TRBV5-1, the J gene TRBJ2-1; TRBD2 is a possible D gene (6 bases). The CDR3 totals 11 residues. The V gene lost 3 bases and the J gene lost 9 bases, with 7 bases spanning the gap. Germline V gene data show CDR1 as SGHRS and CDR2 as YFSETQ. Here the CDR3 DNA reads TGCGCCAGCAGCTCGGAGGGTGAGCAGTTCTTC. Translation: CASSSEGEQFF.

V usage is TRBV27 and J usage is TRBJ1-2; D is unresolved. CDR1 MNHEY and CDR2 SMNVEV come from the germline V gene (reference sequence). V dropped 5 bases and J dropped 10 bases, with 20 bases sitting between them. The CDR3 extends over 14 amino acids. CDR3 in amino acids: CASSPPGGGRFYTF. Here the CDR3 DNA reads TGTGCCAGCAGTCCCCCTGGTGGAGGTAGATTCTACACCTTC.

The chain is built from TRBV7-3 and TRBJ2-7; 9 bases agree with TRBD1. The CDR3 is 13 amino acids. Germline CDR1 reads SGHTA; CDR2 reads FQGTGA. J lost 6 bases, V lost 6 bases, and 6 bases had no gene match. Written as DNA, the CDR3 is TGTGCCAGCAGTGGGGGACAGGGAACCGAGCAGTACTTC. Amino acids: CASSGGQGTEQYF.

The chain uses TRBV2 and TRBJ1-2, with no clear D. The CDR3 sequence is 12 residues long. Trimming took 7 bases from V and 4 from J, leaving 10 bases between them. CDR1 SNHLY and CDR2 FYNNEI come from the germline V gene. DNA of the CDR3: TGTGCCAGCATAGAGAAGTCCTATGGCTACACCTTC. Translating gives CASIEKSYGYTF.

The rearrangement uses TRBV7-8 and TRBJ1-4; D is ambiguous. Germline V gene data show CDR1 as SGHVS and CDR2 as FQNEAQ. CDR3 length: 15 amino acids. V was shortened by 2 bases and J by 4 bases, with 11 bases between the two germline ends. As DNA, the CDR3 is TGTGCCAGCAGCTTACCCAGGAACTTTAATGAAAAACTGTTTTTT. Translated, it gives CASSLPRNFNEKLFF.

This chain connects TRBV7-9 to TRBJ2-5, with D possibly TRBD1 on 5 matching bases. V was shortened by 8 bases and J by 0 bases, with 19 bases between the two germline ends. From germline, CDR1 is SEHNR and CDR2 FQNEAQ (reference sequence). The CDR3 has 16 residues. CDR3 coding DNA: TGTGCCAGCCGCCCCGAGGACACTCACTACCAAGAGACCCAGTACTTC. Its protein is CASRPEDTHYQETQYF.

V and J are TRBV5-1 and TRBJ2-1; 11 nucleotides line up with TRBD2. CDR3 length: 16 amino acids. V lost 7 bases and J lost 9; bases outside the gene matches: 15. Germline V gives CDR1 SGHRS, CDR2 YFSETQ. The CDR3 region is CASSGGIAGGLGEQFF. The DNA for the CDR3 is TGCGCCAGCTCCGGGGGAATAGCGGGAGGGCTCGGTGAGCAGTTCTTC.

DNA of the CDR3: TGTGCCAGCAGTGAAGGAGGGACAGGGGTTCCAGATACGCAGTATTTT. Translation: CASSEGGTGVPDTQYF. The chain carries TRBV6-1 and TRBJ2-3, with 10 nucleotides matching TRBD1. V lost 1 base and J lost 4; bases outside the gene matches: 5. The CDR3 sequence is 16 residues long. Germline CDR1 MNHNS, CDR2 SASEGT.